Following are 3 T cell receptor beta chains from one sample sequenced in a study of blood T cell repertoires in COVID-19. Using immunoSEQ multiplex PCR, the repertoire was profiled, and TCRdb retains in-frame clones only, with some absent. The table lists 150,000 to 180,000 clones, about four fifths of them singletons, with less than 30% in the top ten. The material sequenced was peripheral blood. The receptors originated from a woman aged 55 to 70 with acute or convalescent COVID-19.

The chain has TRBV5-1 and TRBJ1-1; TRBD1 matches at 8 bases. The CDR3 length is 14 residues. Germline V gene lookup returns CDR1 SGHRS and CDR2 YFSETQ. The J segment lost 3 bases and the V segment lost 6 bases, leaving 7 bases of the junction unmatched. In DNA, the CDR3 is TGCGCCAGCACCCAGGGGGCTTCGGACACTGAAGCTTTCTTT. It yields the protein CASTQGASDTEAFF.

V usage is TRBV29-1 and J usage is TRBJ2-7, with D possibly TRBD1 on 6 matching bases. Trimming removed 6 bases at V and 4 bases at J, with 10 bases between. Germline V gives CDR1 SQVTM, CDR2 ANQGSEA. The CDR3 contains 11 residues. The CDR3 loop is CSVVQGYEQYF. The CDR3 nucleotides read TGCAGCGTCGTACAGGGTTACGAGCAGTACTTC.

The V gene is TRBV5-1, the J gene TRBJ1-1; D is ambiguous. Trimming stripped 5 bases from V and 1 base from J, with 12 bases between. The CDR3 is made up of 14 amino acids. Germline V gene sequence: CDR1 SGHRS, CDR2 YFSETQ. As DNA, the CDR3 is TGCGCCAGCAGTTCTGGACTCCGGAACACTGAAGCTTTCTTT. Its translation is CASSSGLRNTEAFF.